The 29 T cell receptor beta chains in this list originate from one sample, sequenced in a study of T cell responses to AZD1222 COVID-19 vaccine. Profiling relied on immunoSEQ multiplex PCR, and the TCRdb table lists in-frame clones only, not all of them. Among approximately 110,000 clones listed, roughly 91% were seen once. The sample was peripheral blood, taken on day 0 of AZD1222 vaccination. All receptors come from an adult in good health.

The chain employs TRBV19 and TRBJ2-1; 10 bases align to TRBD2. V lost 7 bases to trimming and J lost 8 bases; unmatched junction nucleotides: 5. CDR1 and CDR2 (germline): LNHDA, SQIVND (reference sequence). This CDR3 is 13 amino acids long. The DNA for the CDR3 is TGTGCCAGTAAAGCGGGAGGGCCAGATGAGCAGTTCTTC. This translates into CASKAGGPDEQFF.

The chain uses TRBV19 and TRBJ2-5, with D possibly being TRBD1 (5 bases). Germline lookup yields CDR1 LNHDA and CDR2 SQIVND (reference sequence). The V end was cut by 3 bases, the J end by 4 bases, with 12 bases between. CDR3 length equals 14 residues. CDR3 sequence reads: CASSIGRVRETQYF. As DNA, the CDR3 is TGTGCCAGTAGTATCGGCAGGGTAAGAGAGACCCAGTACTTC.

The chain couples TRBV19 to TRBJ1-2; D unresolved. Deletions cut 5 bases from V and 2 bases from J, with 9 bases between. The CDR3 runs to 13 residues. CDR1 and CDR2 (germline): LNHDA, SQIVND (reference sequence). CDR3: CASSDGPNYGYTF. The CDR3 DNA follows: TGTGCCAGTAGTGACGGGCCAAACTATGGCTACACCTTC.

The chain uses TRBV5-3 and TRBJ1-2; D gene ambiguous. TRBV5-3 is given ORF status, its function remaining uncertain. Trimming took off 0 bases at V and 8 bases at J, with 20 bases between the two ends. The CDR3 extends over 16 amino acids. The CDR3 loop is CARSLGHSGVKVGYTF. Here the CDR3 DNA reads TGTGCCAGAAGCTTGGGTCACTCCGGGGTCAAAGTGGGCTACACCTTC.

The chain joins TRBV27 to TRBJ1-1; D uncertain. This CDR3 has 14 residues. The germline V gene has CDR1 MNHEY and CDR2 SMNVEV (reference sequence). The V end lost 3 bases, the J end lost 1 base, and 9 bases lay between the germline ends. The CDR3 spells CASSFGRTNTEAFF. DNA for the CDR3: TGTGCCAGCAGTTTTGGACGGACGAACACTGAAGCTTTCTTT.

The V and J genes are TRBV21-1 and TRBJ2-2; TRBD1, the table's D call, was not compared with the DNA. TRBV21-1 counts as a pseudogene. CDR3 length: 15 amino acids. This CDR3 reads CASTSARSNTGELFF. The CDR3 DNA reads as TGTGCCAGCACATCGGCCAGGTCGAACACCGGGGAGCTGTTTTTT.

The chain is built from TRBV6-5 and TRBJ2-1; 8 bases are shared with TRBD1. Germline V gene data show CDR1 as MNHEY and CDR2 as SVGAGI. Unmatched junction bases numbered 5, after V lost 6 bases and J lost 4 bases. This CDR3 is built from 14 residues. In DNA, the CDR3 is TGTGCCAGCAGCGCGGGACAGGATTACAATGAGCAGTTCTTC. This translates into CASSAGQDYNEQFF.

The gene calls are TRBV7-8 and TRBJ2-7; no clear D gene. The CDR3 sequence is 12 residues long. CDR1 is SGHVS and CDR2 is FQNEAQ in the germline V gene. V was shortened by 5 bases and J by 6 bases, with 11 bases between the two germline ends. The CDR3 nucleotides read TGTGCCAGCAGCGGGTTGTGGGGCGAGCAGTACTTC. This encodes CASSGLWGEQYF.

The rearrangement uses TRBV5-6 and TRBJ2-1; the match to TRBD2 covers 9 bases. The CDR3 length is 14 residues. The germline V gene has CDR1 SGHDT and CDR2 YYEEEE. The V gene end was trimmed by 2 bases and the J gene end by 9 bases; junction bases not matched to a gene: 6. The CDR3: CASSLRGRALEQFF. CDR3 bases: TGTGCCAGCAGCTTACGCGGGAGGGCCCTTGAGCAGTTCTTC.

The CDR3 region has the DNA TGTGCCAGCAGCCTAACGGCCAGGCAGTTCTTC. This encodes CASSLTARQFF. This chain uses TRBV5-8 with TRBJ2-1; D gene ambiguous. The V end was cut by 4 bases, the J end by 12 bases, with 11 bases between. CDR1 and CDR2 (germline): SGHTS, YDEGEE. CDR3 length: 11 amino acids.

V gene TRBV7-2 combines with J gene TRBJ2-2; 12 bases match TRBD2. This CDR3 comprises 17 residues. The junction had 7 bases not matched to a gene; V was cut back by 2 bases and J by 6 bases. Germline assignment: CDR1 SGHTA and CDR2 FQGNSA. The CDR3 here is CASSLLAGGRRAGELFF. CDR3 coding DNA: TGTGCCAGCAGCTTACTAGCGGGAGGGCGTAGGGCCGGGGAGCTGTTTTTT.

J is TRBJ2-5 and V is TRBV3-1 (or the pseudogene TRBV3-2); the D gene is possibly TRBD1 (6 bases). Germline values: CDR1 LGHDT, CDR2 YNNKEL (reference sequence). This CDR3 has 15 amino acids. V was trimmed by 4 bases and J by 4 bases, leaving 16 bases between them. CDR3 nucleotide sequence: TGTGCCAGCAGCCGAACTAGGACAGTGGGAGAGACCCAGTACTTC. Its translation is CASSRTRTVGETQYF.

This chain connects TRBV19 to TRBJ2-7; D is perhaps TRBD1 or TRBD2 (5 bases each). The CDR3 has 14 amino acids. Germline CDR1 is LNHDA and CDR2 is SQIVND (reference sequence). The ends were cut back, 9 bases at V and 0 bases at J, with 15 bases in the middle. CDR3 protein: CASSGTSSSYEQYF. CDR3 sequence (DNA): TGTGCCAGCTCCGGGACCAGCAGCTCCTACGAGCAGTACTTC.

This chain joins TRBV7-2 and TRBJ2-3; D unresolved. The CDR3 consists of 14 residues. The germline gives CDR1 SGHTA, CDR2 FQGNSA. Trimming removed 3 bases from V and 1 base from J, with 8 bases in between. CDR3 region: CASSFYSRTDTQYF. CDR3 DNA: TGTGCCAGCAGCTTCTACTCCCGCACAGATACGCAGTATTTT. Full variable domain (rest looked up from reference TRBV7-2 and TRBJ2-3): GAGVSQSPSNKVTEKGKDVELRCDPISGHTALYWYRQSLGQGLEFLIYFQGNSAPDKSGLPSDRFSAERTGGSVSTLTIQRTQQEDSAVYLCASSFYSRTDTQYFGPGTRLTVL.

The chain is built from TRBV15 and TRBJ2-3, with TRBD2 identical over 10 bases. From germline, CDR1 is LNHNV and CDR2 YYDKDF (reference sequence). The CDR3 consists of 15 residues. V shed 3 bases, J shed 4 bases, and the junction held 4 bases outside the gene matches. The CDR3 DNA reads as TGTGCCACCAGCAGGGCGACTAGCGGGCCAGATACGCAGTATTTT. Its protein product is CATSRATSGPDTQYF.

This clone came up a few times. The chain carries TRBV6-5 and TRBJ2-1; no firm D call. Per germline, CDR1 MNHEY and CDR2 SVGAGI. The CDR3 spans 14 residues. V was trimmed by 7 bases and J by 0 bases, leaving 10 bases between them. The CDR3 DNA is TGTGCCAGCACCCGAACAAGCTCCTACAATGAGCAGTTCTTC. Protein product: CASTRTSSYNEQFF.

The J gene is TRBJ2-7, the V gene TRBV28; D not resolved. Per germline, CDR1 MDHEN and CDR2 SYDVKM. The V end was cut by 7 bases, the J end by 7 bases, with 20 bases between. The CDR3 spans 14 residues. The CDR3, as DNA: TGTGCCAGCATCCCGTCCAGCCAACCGAGGGAGCAGTACTTC. It encodes CASIPSSQPREQYF.

This chain links TRBV9 with TRBJ2-2, with 9 bases identical to TRBD1. Germline V gives CDR1 SGDLS, CDR2 YYNGEE. J lost 5 bases, V lost 3 bases, and 5 bases had no gene match. This CDR3 region has 15 residues. This chain's CDR3 is CASSAQGARTGELFF. CDR3 nucleotides: TGTGCCAGCAGCGCACAGGGGGCTCGGACCGGGGAGCTGTTTTTT.

The rearrangement uses TRBV6-6 and TRBJ2-7, with 9 bases fitting TRBD2. Germline V gene lookup returns CDR1 MNHNY and CDR2 SVGAGI (reference sequence). This CDR3 region has 15 residues. The trim removed 2 bases at V and 4 bases at J, leaving 6 bases unmatched. The CDR3 loop reads CASSYTREGSYEQYF. In DNA, the CDR3 is TGTGCCAGCAGTTACACGCGGGAGGGAAGTTACGAGCAGTACTTC.

The V call is TRBV20-1, the J call TRBJ1-2; D might be TRBD1 (6 bases). Germline V CDR1 and CDR2: DFQATT, SNEGSKA (reference sequence). The CDR3 is 13 residues long. The ends were cut back, 3 bases at V and 5 bases at J, with 13 bases in the middle. The CDR3 DNA is TGCAGTGCTAGTGGGGGGGGCTGGTATGGCTACACCTTC. It codes for CSASGGGWYGYTF.

CDR3 DNA sequence: TGTGCCAGCAGTTTATTAGGGGCCGGCACAGATACGCAGTATTTT. Translating it yields CASSLLGAGTDTQYF. The V call is TRBV28, the J call TRBJ2-3; weak D call: TRBD1 (5 bases). This CDR3 comprises 15 residues. Trimming shortened V by 1 base and J by 1 base, and 9 bases separated the two germline ends. CDR1 is MDHEN and CDR2 is SYDVKM in the germline V gene.

CDR3 in DNA: TGTGCCAGCAGCTCTCTCCCGGGACAGTACAATGAGCAGTTCTTC. This encodes CASSSLPGQYNEQFF. The V gene is TRBV7-6, the J gene TRBJ2-1, with 7 bases that match TRBD1. CDR3 length: 15 amino acids. J was trimmed by 4 bases and V by 4 bases; bases with no gene match: 7. Germline CDR1 and CDR2: SGHVS and FNYEAQ.

The chain is built from TRBV28 and TRBJ2-7; weak D call: TRBD2 (6 bases). V was shortened by 6 bases and J by 2 bases, with 20 bases between the two germline ends. Germline assignment: CDR1 MDHEN and CDR2 SYDVKM. This CDR3 contains 16 residues. CDR3 nucleotide sequence: TGTGCCAGCAGCTCCACGGGGGTCGGAGAACCCTACGAGCAGTACTTC. It yields the protein CASSSTGVGEPYEQYF.

The chain combines TRBV7-8 with TRBJ2-1; 13 bases fit TRBD2. Trimming cost V 0 bases and J 0 bases; bases outside gene matches: 14. The germline V gene has CDR1 SGHVS and CDR2 FQNEAQ. The CDR3 is 22 residues long. CDR3 sequence: CASSLARTQTSGRPSSYNEQFF. CDR3 nucleotide sequence: TGTGCCAGCAGCTTAGCGCGGACCCAGACTAGCGGGAGGCCAAGCTCCTACAATGAGCAGTTCTTC.

The chain recombines TRBV7-9 with TRBJ2-2; no clear D. The germline V gene encodes CDR1 SEHNR and CDR2 FQNEAQ (reference sequence). Trimming shortened V by 5 bases and J by 1 base, and 11 bases separated the two germline ends. The CDR3 has 15 residues. CDR3 region: CASSPPNKNTGELFF. CDR3 DNA sequence: TGTGCCAGCAGCCCCCCGAACAAGAACACCGGGGAGCTGTTTTTT.

This chain connects TRBV27 to TRBJ1-5; D gene ambiguous. Germline CDR1 MNHEY, CDR2 SMNVEV (reference sequence). The CDR3 is made up of 13 amino acids. V was pared by 2 bases and J by 4 bases, with 6 bases between. The CDR3 DNA sequence: TGTGCCAGCAGTTTAAACAGAAATCAGCCCCAGCATTTT. As protein: CASSLNRNQPQHF.

In its sample, this clone was seen a few times. This chain connects TRBV5-4 to TRBJ2-7; 8 nucleotides align to TRBD1. V was clipped by 7 bases and J by 3 bases; unmatched bases: 6. The CDR3 contains 13 residues. Germline values: CDR1 SGHNT, CDR2 YYREEE (reference sequence). CDR3 nucleotides: TGTGCCAGCCACGGACAGGGTGGCTACGAGCAGTACTTC. Protein product: CASHGQGGYEQYF. The entire variable domain, with the rest obtained from reference TRBV5-4 and TRBJ2-7, is as follows: ETGVTQSPTHLIKTRGQQVTLRCSSQSGHNTVSWYQQALGQGPQFIFQYYREEENGRGNFPPRFSGLQFPNYSSELNVNALELDDSALYLCASHGQGGYEQYFGPGTRLTVT.

V and J are TRBV9 and TRBJ2-1; 14 bases line up with TRBD2. This CDR3 has 15 residues. Germline assignment: CDR1 SGDLS and CDR2 YYNGEE. J was trimmed by 6 bases and V by 4 bases; bases with no gene match: 3. The CDR3 protein is CASSTGTSGSNEQFF. CDR3 sequence (DNA): TGTGCCAGCAGCACCGGGACTAGCGGGAGCAATGAGCAGTTCTTC. Full variable domain (outside the CDR3, taken from reference TRBV9 and TRBJ2-1): DSGVTQTPKHLITATGQRVTLRCSPRSGDLSVYWYQQSLDQGLQFLIQYYNGEERAKGNILERFSAQQFPDLHSELNLSSLELGDSALYFCASSTGTSGSNEQFFGPGTRLTVL.

V is TRBV27 and J is TRBJ2-3; D gene ambiguous. V dropped 7 bases and J dropped 5 bases, with 16 bases sitting between them. The CDR3 is 14 amino acids. Germline V gene data show CDR1 as MNHEY and CDR2 as SMNVEV (reference sequence). Here the CDR3 reads CASKKRGQEDTQYF. CDR3 DNA: TGTGCCAGCAAAAAGCGAGGTCAAGAAGATACGCAGTATTTT.